This T cell receptor (beta chain) stems from a study of blood T cell repertoires in COVID-19. At the level of the study: Acute and convalescent COVID-19 specimens originated in the United States, Italy and Spain.

The authors' processing: How many nucleated cells were present was estimated from reference gene primer amplification. The assay was immunoSEQ multiplex PCR, and TCRdb's table has in-frame clones only and misses some. Clone size and V and J calls were adopted from that table, with D and trimming inferred from the DNA. This table has 95,000 to 110,000 clones, roughly nine tenths appearing once. With V trimmed by 0 bases and J by 2 bases, 10 bases remained unmatched. This CDR3 contains 18 residues. CDR1 and CDR2 from the germline V gene are LNHNV and YYDKDF (reference sequence). This clone was seen only once.

Sequences were obtained from peripheral blood. The sequence derives from a human donor in a cohort sampled during active COVID-19. The V call is TRBV15, the J call TRBJ2-7, with TRBD2 matching 10 bases. CDR3: CATSRDGEGSGRAYEQYF. CDR3 nucleotides: TGTGCCACCAGCAGAGACGGAGAAGGAAGCGGGAGGGCCTACGAGCAGTACTTC.